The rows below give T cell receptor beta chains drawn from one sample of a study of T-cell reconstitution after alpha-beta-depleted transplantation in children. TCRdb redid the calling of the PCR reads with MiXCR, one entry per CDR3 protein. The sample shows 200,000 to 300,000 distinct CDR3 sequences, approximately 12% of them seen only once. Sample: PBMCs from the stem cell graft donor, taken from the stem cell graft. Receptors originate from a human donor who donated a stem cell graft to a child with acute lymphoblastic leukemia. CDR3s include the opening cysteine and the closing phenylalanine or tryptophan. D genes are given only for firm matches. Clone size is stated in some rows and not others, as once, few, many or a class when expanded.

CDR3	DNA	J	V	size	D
CATSGSQGVDYGYTF	TGTGCCACCAGTGGTAGCCAGGGGGTCGACTATGGCTACACCTTC	TRBJ1-2	TRBV24-1	many	TRBD1
CASSLPGHSSTDTQYF	TGCGCCAGCAGCCTCCCCGGGCACTCTAGCACAGATACGCAGTATTTT	TRBJ2-3	TRBV5-1	many	-
CSVDYLRDPQETQYF	TGCAGCGTTGACTATCTTCGGGACCCACAAGAGACCCAGTACTTC	TRBJ2-5	TRBV29-1	many	-
CASSSRGVGANVLTF	TGTGCCAGCAGTAGCCGGGGGGTCGGGGCCAACGTCCTGACTTTC	TRBJ2-6	TRBV6-5	many	TRBD2
CASSFRGGMNTEAFF	TGTGCCAGCAGCTTTCGCGGCGGGATGAACACTGAAGCTTTCTTT	TRBJ1-1	TRBV5-6	many	-
CATSDRTAYTGELFF	TGTGCCACCAGTGACAGGACAGCCTACACCGGGGAGCTGTTTTTT	TRBJ2-2	TRBV24-1	many	-
CASSPGVETGNEQYF	TGTGCCAGCAGTCCAGGCGTGGAGACAGGGAACGAGCAGTACTTC	TRBJ2-7	TRBV25-1	many	TRBD1
CSATERRGSYNEQFF	TGCAGTGCTACGGAGAGACGCGGCTCCTACAATGAGCAGTTCTTC	TRBJ2-1	TRBV20-1	-	-
CASSEWGRGLTNTGELFF	TGTGCCAGCAGTGAATGGGGGAGGGGGCTAACGAACACCGGGGAGCTGTTTTTT	TRBJ2-2	TRBV25-1	many	-
CASRSGTAYNEQFF	TGCGCCAGCAGATCCGGGACAGCCTACAATGAGCAGTTCTTC	TRBJ2-1	TRBV5-1	-	TRBD1
CASSPKQGYEQYF	TGTGCCAGCAGCCCCAAACAGGGCTACGAGCAGTACTTC	TRBJ2-7	TRBV7-8	many	-
CASTTGGLQAFF	TGTGCCAGCACAACAGGGGGTTTACAAGCTTTCTTT	TRBJ1-1	TRBV28	many	TRBD1
CSDMDNFNYGYTF	TGCAGCGATATGGACAACTTTAACTATGGCTACACCTTC	TRBJ1-2	TRBV29-1	few	-
CASSSIAGGMAEQYF	TGCGCCAGCAGCTCCATAGCGGGAGGGATGGCCGAGCAGTACTTC	TRBJ2-7	TRBV5-1	few	TRBD2
CASSLVDGVTDTQYF	TGTGCCAGCAGCTTAGTTGACGGAGTCACAGATACGCAGTATTTT	TRBJ2-3	TRBV7-9	few	-
CASSLSPAYQETQYF	TGTGCCAGCAGCTTAAGCCCAGCGTACCAAGAGACCCAGTACTTC	TRBJ2-5	TRBV7-2	many	-
CSPLDSTSTDTQYF	TGCAGTCCATTGGACAGCACTAGCACAGATACGCAGTATTTT	TRBJ2-3	TRBV20-1	many	-
CAASDLTDTQYF	TGTGCGGCCAGTGATTTAACGGATACGCAGTATTTT	TRBJ2-3	TRBV24-1	-	-
CSARDRLLSYNEQFF	TGCAGTGCTAGAGACCGCCTTTTGTCCTACAATGAGCAGTTCTTC	TRBJ2-1	TRBV20-1	many	-
CASSYSPLTALNYGYTF	TGTGCCAGCAGTTACTCGCCCTTGACAGCACTCAACTATGGCTACACCTTC	TRBJ1-2	TRBV6-5	few	-
CSALDRGRKTQYF	TGCAGTGCTTTGGACAGGGGGCGAAAGACCCAGTACTTC	TRBJ2-5	TRBV20-1	many	TRBD1
CASSSAGNEQFF	TGCGCCAGCAGTTCTGCAGGGAATGAGCAGTTCTTC	TRBJ2-1	TRBV5-1	many	-
CATDGEANYGYTF	TGTGCCACCGACGGGGAAGCTAACTATGGCTACACCTTC	TRBJ1-2	TRBV12-3/TRBV12-4	many	-
CASSLGTWNTEAFF	TGTGCCAGCAGCCTGGGCACCTGGAACACTGAAGCTTTCTTT	TRBJ1-1	TRBV11-2	many	-
CSASGGRYEQFF	TGCAGTGCTAGCGGGGGGAGGTATGAGCAGTTCTTC	TRBJ2-1	TRBV20-1	many	TRBD2
CASSPPSTDTQYF	TGTGCCAGCTCACCACCCAGCACAGATACGCAGTATTTT	TRBJ2-3	TRBV18	many	-
CASSASPGTGGGEQYF	TGTGCCAGCAGCGCCTCCCCCGGGACAGGGGGCGGGGAGCAGTACTTC	TRBJ2-7	TRBV9	-	TRBD1
CASSLAGRDGYTF	TGTGCCAGCAGCTTAGCGGGCAGGGACGGCTACACCTTC	TRBJ1-2	TRBV7-2	few	-
CASGLFRRAGELFF	TGTGCCAGCGGTTTGTTTCGGAGGGCCGGGGAGCTGTTTTTT	TRBJ2-2	TRBV12-3/TRBV12-4	-	-
CASSEVQGVNRYEQYF	TGTGCCAGCAGTGAAGTGCAGGGAGTAAATCGGTACGAGCAGTACTTC	TRBJ2-7	TRBV6-1	many	-
CASSPRTGDTDTQYF	TGCGCCAGCAGCCCAAGGACAGGGGACACAGATACGCAGTATTTT	TRBJ2-3	TRBV5-1	many	TRBD1
CASVYARGAGNTIYF	TGTGCCAGCGTATACGCCCGGGGAGCTGGAAACACCATATATTTT	TRBJ1-3	TRBV12-3/TRBV12-4	many	-
CSARGGQGRNSPLHF	TGCAGTGCTAGAGGGGGACAGGGGAGAAATTCACCCCTCCACTTT	TRBJ1-6	TRBV20-1	many	TRBD1
CASSQDLAGGTEAFF	TGCGCCAGCAGCCAAGATCTAGCAGGGGGCACTGAAGCTTTCTTT	TRBJ1-1	TRBV4-3	many	TRBD1
CASSGGLAGGNIQYF	TGCGCCAGCAGCGGGGGACTAGCGGGGGGAAACATTCAGTACTTC	TRBJ2-4	TRBV5-1	few	TRBD2
CASGRGPGEQYF	TGTGCCAGCGGGAGGGGGCCGGGGGAGCAGTACTTC	TRBJ2-7	TRBV12-3/TRBV12-4	few	-
CASSLAGGLRNEQYF	TGTGCCAGCAGCCTAGCGGGGGGTCTGAGGAACGAGCAGTACTTC	TRBJ2-7	TRBV6-1	few	TRBD2
CSARAGTRSEAFF	TGCAGTGCTAGAGCCGGGACCCGCTCTGAAGCTTTCTTT	TRBJ1-1	TRBV20-1	-	-
CASSPHSSGANVLTF	TGTGCCAGTAGTCCCCACTCCTCTGGGGCCAACGTCCTGACTTTC	TRBJ2-6	TRBV19	-	-
CASSPSGGNTIYF	TGCGCCAGCAGTCCCTCCGGTGGAAACACCATATATTTT	TRBJ1-3	TRBV5-1	many	-